One sample yielded the 5 T cell receptor beta chains listed below, sequenced in a study of T-cell memory formation after mild COVID-19. TCRdb re-called the 5' RACE reads with MiXCR, one entry per CDR3 protein. The sample holds about 470,000 distinct CDR3 sequences, about 18% seen once. The sample taken for sequencing was PBMCs or a T cell subset sorted from them (not recorded which). These receptor sequences come from an adult woman who had mild COVID-19 (a few samples of this study predate the infection). Cell type and time point are not known.

This clonotype was seen a handful of times. The V call is TRBV5-5, the J call TRBJ2-3; 9 bases fit TRBD1. The CDR3 has 14 residues. V dropped 7 bases and J dropped 6; count of bases not matched to a gene: 9. Germline assignment: CDR1 SGHKS and CDR2 YYEKEE (reference sequence). The CDR3: CASGRDRELDTQYF. The CDR3 DNA is TGTGCCAGCGGTAGGGACAGGGAATTGGATACGCAGTATTTT.

The chain couples TRBV12-3 or TRBV12-4 to TRBJ1-5, with D perhaps TRBD1 (5 bases). Trimming stripped 2 bases from V and 3 bases from J, with 14 bases between. The CDR3 is 16 residues long. The CDR3 DNA sequence: TGTGCCAGCAGTTTAAGCCAGGGACGAGCCAATCAGCCCCAGCATTTT. Amino acids: CASSLSQGRANQPQHF.

V gene TRBV29-1 combines with J gene TRBJ1-4, with D perhaps matching TRBD1 (5 bases). This CDR3 has 14 amino acids. Between the trimmed V and J ends, which lost 5 bases and 0 bases, there was a span of 10 bases. Germline V gene lookup returns CDR1 SQVTM and CDR2 ANQGSEA. The CDR3 bases are TGCAGCGTTCAAACAGGAACAACTAATGAAAAACTGTTTTTT. Translating gives CSVQTGTTNEKLFF.

V and J are TRBV19 and TRBJ2-3; TRBD2 matches at 7 bases. The CDR3 extends over 14 amino acids. V shed 10 bases and J 4 bases; nucleotides not matched to a gene: 11. CDR1 and CDR2 (germline): LNHDA, SQIVND (reference sequence). CDR3 nucleotide sequence: TGTGCCACCTCCGGGAGGCCTGTGGCAGATACGCAGTATTTT. This encodes CATSGRPVADTQYF.

This clonotype was recorded a few times. The genes are TRBV9 and TRBJ2-5; D tentatively fits TRBD1 or TRBD2 (6 bases each). V dropped 2 bases and J dropped 4 bases, with 12 bases sitting between them. This CDR3 comprises 14 residues. In germline, CDR1 is SGDLS, CDR2 YYNGEE. CDR3 DNA sequence: TGTGCCAGCAGCGTGGGGGGCGGAGGAGAGACCCAGTACTTC. Protein sequence: CASSVGGGGETQYF. The entire variable domain, with the rest obtained from reference TRBV9 and TRBJ2-5, is as follows: DSGVTQTPKHLITATGQRVTLRCSPRSGDLSVYWYQQSLDQGLQFLIQYYNGEERAKGNILERFSAQQFPDLHSELNLSSLELGDSALYFCASSVGGGGETQYFGPGTRLLVL.